This TCR beta chain originates from a study of a mutant IDH1 vaccine in newly diagnosed glioma (dated by TCRdb to the early 2020s). About the study as a whole: Patients received eight vaccinations in weeks 1, 3, 5, 7, 11, 15, 19 and 23, corresponding to visits V03 through V10. Vaccination was initiated 4-6 weeks after radiotherapy alone, or concurrently with temozolomide cycles in the chemotherapy-containing groups. Longitudinal TCRB deep sequencing was done for roughly 23 treated patients, wherever samples were available for exploratory analyses. Of the approximately 33 patients who were treated, 62.5% were male and approximately 38% were female, and the mean age was approximately 40 years. Peripheral blood samples were drawn at six visits, namely V03 (baseline), V05, V07, V10, V12 and V13. Prior to enrollment, patients had been given standard therapy consisting of radiotherapy alone, temozolomide alone, or radiochemotherapy with temozolomide, with the combination given to most patients. Beyond this particular receptor, the publication reports: Availability determined which PBMC samples were chosen for TCRB deep sequencing. Pseudoprogression appeared unrelated to alterations in the top peripheral T cell clonotypes detected by TCRB sequencing. It was noted by the authors that analyses of patient blood samples could not be reproduced owing to sample limitations. Across multiple MHC alleles, vaccine-induced immune responses were seen in more than 80% of patients.

Preparation of the library involved the immunoSEQ multiplex PCR assay. Rearranged TCR beta chain sequences were amplified with the hsTCRB Kit following the manufacturer's protocol. Sequencing of TCRB libraries was carried out on an Illumina MiSeq. In the paper's pipeline: The kit vendor's proprietary platform handled demultiplexing, trimming and gene mapping. Here the immuneACCESS table is served through TCRdb, limited to in-frame sequences with V and J called. Missing clones are a known gap in these copies; in checked studies unresolved V genes cover under half, and the rest lacks a known reason. The V and J calls and clone size come from that table; D and trimming were worked out from the DNA. The sample contains under 85,000 clones, around 85% of them found a single time. Together, the top ten hold roughly 0.74% of the sample. Regarding this clone: This clone's antigen is unknown. No base-level quality is on record; no much larger clone is a single base apart.

The time point label for this specimen denotes: week 23, last vaccination. Every vaccine dose consisted of 300 ug of a 20-mer mutant IDH1 peptide in Montanide, administered subcutaneously together with topical imiquimod. The donors had newly diagnosed IDH1-mutant astrocytomas of WHO grade 3 or 4 that showed loss of nuclear ATRX. The samples were drawn from NOA16, a multicentre, single-arm, open-label phase I trial in Germany that tested a mutant IDH1 peptide vaccine in humans for the first time. The DNeasy Blood and Tissue Kit was used to extract genomic DNA from EDTA blood for TCRB sequencing. V is clipped by 3 bases and J by 8 bases, and the sequence between their germline boundaries is 19 bases long. Based on the germline V gene, the CDR1 and CDR2 sequences are SGHVS and FQNEAQ. The CDR3, cysteine through phenylalanine, is 15 amino acids long. The read is trimmed to its CDR3 DNA, 45 bases read in frame from base 1.

Sequences were derived from PBMCs, sampled from a glioma patient whose treatment included an IDH1 peptide vaccine. The V and J segments used are TRBV7-8 and TRBJ1-1; TRBD1 might be the D gene, on 6 matching bases. This TCR was recovered from a woman aged 50 to 60 with glioma. CDR3 loop: CASSFGDISYAEAFF. The base sequence is TGTGCCAGCAGCTTCGGGGACATTTCGTACGCGGAAGCTTTCTTT. Full variable domain (CDR3 extended with the reference TRBV7-8 and TRBJ1-1 proteins): GAGVSQSPRYKVAKRGQDVALRCDPISGHVSLFWYQQALGQGPEFLTYFQNEAQLDKSGLPSDRFFAERPEGSVSTLKIQRTQQEDSAVYLCASSFGDISYAEAFFGQGTRLTVV.